The source of this TCR beta chain is a study of post-analysis software for immune sequencing data (dated by TCRdb to between 2014 and 2017). In the study overall: Disease courses on record covered relapsing-remitting, secondary progressive and progressive-relapsing multiple sclerosis, though some patients had no subtype annotation. The patient repertoires were compared against some twelve previously published healthy control repertoires obtained from donors aged 6 to 25 years. A subset of samples was prepared in parallel using single-end sample barcoding, then pooled and co-amplified after Illumina adapter ligation.

The research as a whole found: When samples were clustered directly using the F measure, samples prepared in the same batch co-clustered strongly, which prompted a batch-effect correction. The control group was slightly older than the multiple sclerosis patient group. Multiple sclerosis patients had significantly lower normalized Chao1 diversity than controls, a result that suggests substantial peripheral T-cell clonal expansion.

This clonotype was seen once. Its antigen target is currently unknown. There are no base qualities to consult, and no much larger clone falls within one base. To demonstrate the VDJtools post-analysis software, the study profiled TCR beta repertoires from the peripheral blood of about a dozen young patients with multiple sclerosis. The multiple sclerosis patients were children and adolescents ranging in age from 6 to 15 years. Library prep was done by PCR. Sequencer: Illumina HiSeq 2500. Unique molecular identifiers were incorporated into TCR beta cDNA libraries to reduce PCR and sequencing biases. Roughly 500,000 cDNA molecules were obtained per 1 to 10 million input T cells, so each molecule approximated one T cell. The patient libraries were prepared and sequenced with the same protocol used for the earlier healthy control dataset. Samples belonging to the same batch were prepared together, multiplexed and sequenced on a shared HiSeq lane. Per the authors' processing: MIGEC handled the raw barcoded reads, throwing out single-read molecular identifier groups before consensus assembly and CDR3 extraction. Clonotype tables were post-analysed with VDJtools, normalizing diversity by down-sampling all datasets to the smallest sample size. To correct batch-related cross-sample contamination, repertoire overlap clustering matched CDR3 amino acid sequences but not nucleotide sequences. Using fastp trimming at Q25 and MiXCR clonotype assembly, TCRdb reanalyzed the public sequencing data and kept in-frame beta chains. Rows with a matching CDR3 protein are joined into one entry that keeps the most common DNA and genes. The V and J calls were determined by TCRdb, not by the authors. Within this sample are about 570,000 distinct CDR3 sequences, with about a third of them counted one time only. Jointly, the top ten make up 4.5% to 7.5% of the sample.

The sample was blood. This sequence was found in a girl aged 2 to 17 with multiple sclerosis.

Read as DNA, the sequence is TGCGCCAGCAGCTTGTCGGACCAATCGGATACGCAGTATTTT. Its amino acids are CASSLSDQSDTQYF. The rearranged segments are TRBV5-1 and TRBJ2-3; no D segment can be confidently identified. The CDR3 runs 14 amino acids, cysteine and phenylalanine included. The entry retains the CDR3 DNA only, 42 bases that are in frame from base 1. Sequences SGHRS (CDR1) and YFSETQ (CDR2) are obtained from the germline V gene. The junction shows trimming of 1 base on V and 6 bases on J, plus 12 bases between the germline ends.